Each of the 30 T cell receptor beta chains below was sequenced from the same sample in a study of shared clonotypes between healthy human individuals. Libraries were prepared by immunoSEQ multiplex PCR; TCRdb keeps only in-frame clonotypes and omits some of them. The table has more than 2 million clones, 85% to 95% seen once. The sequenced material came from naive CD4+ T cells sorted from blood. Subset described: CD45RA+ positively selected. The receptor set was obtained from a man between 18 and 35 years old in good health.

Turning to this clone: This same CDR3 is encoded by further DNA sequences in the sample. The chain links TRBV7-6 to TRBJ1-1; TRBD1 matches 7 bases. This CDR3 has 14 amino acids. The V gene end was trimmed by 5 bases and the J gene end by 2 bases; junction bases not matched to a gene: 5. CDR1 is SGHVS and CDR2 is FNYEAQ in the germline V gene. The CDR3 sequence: CASSLRDSNTEAFF. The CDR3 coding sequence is TGTGCCAGCAGCCTCCGGGACAGCAACACTGAAGCTTTCTTT.

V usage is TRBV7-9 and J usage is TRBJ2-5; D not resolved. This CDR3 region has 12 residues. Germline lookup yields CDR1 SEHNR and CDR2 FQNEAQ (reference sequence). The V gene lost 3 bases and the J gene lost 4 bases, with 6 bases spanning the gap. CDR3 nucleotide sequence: TGTGCCAGCAGCTTCGACTCAGAGACCCAGTACTTC. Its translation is CASSFDSETQYF.

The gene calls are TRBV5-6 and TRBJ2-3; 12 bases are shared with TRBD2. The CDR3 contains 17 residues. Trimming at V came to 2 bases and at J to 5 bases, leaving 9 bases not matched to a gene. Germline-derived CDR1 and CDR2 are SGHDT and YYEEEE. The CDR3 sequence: CASSFRLAGGQIDTQYF. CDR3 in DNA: TGTGCCAGCAGCTTTAGGCTAGCGGGGGGGCAAATAGATACGCAGTATTTT. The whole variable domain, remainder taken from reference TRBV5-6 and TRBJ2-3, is DAGVTQSPTHLIKTRGQQVTLRCSPKSGHDTVSWYQQALGQGPQFIFQYYEEEERQRGNFPDRFSGHQFPNYSSELNVNALLLGDSALYLCASSFRLAGGQIDTQYFGPGTRLTVL.

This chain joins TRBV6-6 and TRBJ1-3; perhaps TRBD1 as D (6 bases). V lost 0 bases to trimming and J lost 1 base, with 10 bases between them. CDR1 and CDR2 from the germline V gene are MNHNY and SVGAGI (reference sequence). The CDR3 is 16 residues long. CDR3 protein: CASSYSQGISGNTIYF. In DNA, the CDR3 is TGTGCCAGCAGTTACTCACAGGGTATATCTGGAAACACCATATATTTT.

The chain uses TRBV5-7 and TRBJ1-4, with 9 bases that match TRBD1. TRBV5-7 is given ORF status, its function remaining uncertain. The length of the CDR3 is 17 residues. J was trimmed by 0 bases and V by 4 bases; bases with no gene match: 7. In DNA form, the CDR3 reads TGTGCCAGCAGCGGTGACAGGGGGATTACAACTAATGAAAAACTGTTTTTT. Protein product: CASSGDRGITTNEKLFF.

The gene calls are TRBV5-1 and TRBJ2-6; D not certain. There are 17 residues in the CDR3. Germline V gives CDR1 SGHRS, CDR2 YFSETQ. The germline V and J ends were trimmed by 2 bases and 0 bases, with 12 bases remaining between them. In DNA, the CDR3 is TGCGCCAGCAGCTTACGGCCAGATCCCTCTGGGGCCAACGTCCTGACTTTC. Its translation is CASSLRPDPSGANVLTF.

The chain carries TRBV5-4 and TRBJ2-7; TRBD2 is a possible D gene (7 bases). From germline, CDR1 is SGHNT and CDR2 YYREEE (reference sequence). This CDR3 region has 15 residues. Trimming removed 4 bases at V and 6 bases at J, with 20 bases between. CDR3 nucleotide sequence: TGTGCCAGCAGCCCAGGGACCCAAGGGGGGGTCGAGCAGTACTTC. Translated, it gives CASSPGTQGGVEQYF.

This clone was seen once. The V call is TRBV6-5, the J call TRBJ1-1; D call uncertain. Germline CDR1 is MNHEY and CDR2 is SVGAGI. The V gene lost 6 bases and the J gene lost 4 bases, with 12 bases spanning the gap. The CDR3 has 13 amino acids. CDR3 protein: CASSSGPGTEAFF. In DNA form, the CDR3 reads TGTGCCAGCAGCTCTGGACCCGGCACTGAAGCTTTCTTT.

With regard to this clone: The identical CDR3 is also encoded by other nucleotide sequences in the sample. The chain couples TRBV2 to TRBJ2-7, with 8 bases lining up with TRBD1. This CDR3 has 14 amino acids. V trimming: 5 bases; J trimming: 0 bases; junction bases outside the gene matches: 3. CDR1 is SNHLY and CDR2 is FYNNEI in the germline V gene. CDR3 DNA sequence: TGTGCCAGCAGTTGGGACAGGAGCTCCTACGAGCAGTACTTC. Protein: CASSWDRSSYEQYF.

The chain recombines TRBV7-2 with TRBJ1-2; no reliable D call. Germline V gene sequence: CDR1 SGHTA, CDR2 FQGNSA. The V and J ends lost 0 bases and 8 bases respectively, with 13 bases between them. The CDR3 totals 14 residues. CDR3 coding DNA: TGTGCCAGCAGCTTAGCTATGTCTCTCTACGGCTACACCTTC. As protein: CASSLAMSLYGYTF.

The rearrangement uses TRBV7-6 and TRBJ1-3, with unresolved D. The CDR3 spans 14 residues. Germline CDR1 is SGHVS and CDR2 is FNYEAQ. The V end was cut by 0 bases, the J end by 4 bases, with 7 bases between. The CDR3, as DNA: TGTGCCAGCAGCTTAGCAGCGGTGGGAAACACCATATATTTT. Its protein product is CASSLAAVGNTIYF.

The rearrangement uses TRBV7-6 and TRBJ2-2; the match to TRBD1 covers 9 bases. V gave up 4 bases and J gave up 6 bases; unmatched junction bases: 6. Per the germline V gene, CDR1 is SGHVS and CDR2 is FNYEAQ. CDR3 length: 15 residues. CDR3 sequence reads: CASSSSGTGSGELFF. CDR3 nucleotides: TGTGCCAGCAGCTCCTCCGGGACAGGGTCCGGGGAGCTGTTTTTT.

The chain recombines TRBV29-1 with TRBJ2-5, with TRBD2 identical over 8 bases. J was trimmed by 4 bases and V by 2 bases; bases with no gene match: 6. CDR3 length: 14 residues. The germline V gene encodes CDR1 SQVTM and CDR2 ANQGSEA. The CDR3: CSVELSGGSETQYF. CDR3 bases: TGCAGCGTTGAACTATCGGGAGGGTCAGAGACCCAGTACTTC. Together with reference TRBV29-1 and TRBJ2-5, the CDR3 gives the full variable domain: SAVISQKPSRDICQRGTSLTIQCQVDSQVTMMFWYRQQPGQSLTLIATANQGSEATYESGFVIDKFPISRPNLTFSTLTVSNMSPEDSSIYLCSVELSGGSETQYFGPGTRLLVL.

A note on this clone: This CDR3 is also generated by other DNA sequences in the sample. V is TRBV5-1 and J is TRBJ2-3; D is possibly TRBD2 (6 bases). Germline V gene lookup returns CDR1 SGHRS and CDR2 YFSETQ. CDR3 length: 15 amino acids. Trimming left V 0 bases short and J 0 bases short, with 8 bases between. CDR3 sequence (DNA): TGCGCCAGCAGCTTGGGCGGGACTAGCACAGATACGCAGTATTTT. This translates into CASSLGGTSTDTQYF.

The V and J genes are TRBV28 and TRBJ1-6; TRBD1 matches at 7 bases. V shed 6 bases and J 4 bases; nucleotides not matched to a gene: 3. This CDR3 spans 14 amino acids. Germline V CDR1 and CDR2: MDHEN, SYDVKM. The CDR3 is CASSETGYNSPLHF. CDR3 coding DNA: TGTGCCAGCAGCGAGACAGGGTATAATTCACCCCTCCACTTT. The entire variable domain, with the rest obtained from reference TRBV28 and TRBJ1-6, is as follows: DVKVTQSSRYLVKRTGEKVFLECVQDMDHENMFWYRQDPGLGLRLIYFSYDVKMKEKGDIPEGYSVSREKKERFSLILESASTNQTSMYLCASSETGYNSPLHFGNGTRLTVT.

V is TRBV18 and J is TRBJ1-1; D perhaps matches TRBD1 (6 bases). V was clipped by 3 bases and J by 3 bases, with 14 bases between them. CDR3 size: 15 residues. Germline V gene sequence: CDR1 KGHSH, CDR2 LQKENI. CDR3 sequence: CASSPREGEYTEAFF. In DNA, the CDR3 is TGTGCCAGCTCACCCAGGGAGGGGGAGTACACTGAAGCTTTCTTT.

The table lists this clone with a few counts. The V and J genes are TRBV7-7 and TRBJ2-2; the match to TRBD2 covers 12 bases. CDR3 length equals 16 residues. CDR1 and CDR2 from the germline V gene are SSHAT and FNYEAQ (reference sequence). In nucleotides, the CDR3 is TGTGCTAGCGGAATGCTAGCGGGAGGGTCCACCGGGGAGCTGTTTTTT. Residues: CASGMLAGGSTGELFF.

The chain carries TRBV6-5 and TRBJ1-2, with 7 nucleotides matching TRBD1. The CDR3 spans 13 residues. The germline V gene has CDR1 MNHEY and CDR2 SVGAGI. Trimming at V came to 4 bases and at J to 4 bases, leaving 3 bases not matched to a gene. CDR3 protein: CASSSGGVYGYTF. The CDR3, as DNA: TGTGCCAGCAGTTCAGGGGGGGTCTATGGCTACACCTTC.

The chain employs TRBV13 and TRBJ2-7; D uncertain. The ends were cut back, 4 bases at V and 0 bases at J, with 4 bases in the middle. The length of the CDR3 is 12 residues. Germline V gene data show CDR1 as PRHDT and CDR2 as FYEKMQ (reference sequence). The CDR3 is CASSSSSYEQYF. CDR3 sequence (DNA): TGTGCCAGCAGCTCCTCCTCCTACGAGCAGTACTTC. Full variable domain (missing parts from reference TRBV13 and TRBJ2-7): AAGVIQSPRHLIKEKRETATLKCYPIPRHDTVYWYQQGPGQDPQFLISFYEKMQSDKGSIPDRFSAQQFSDYHSELNMSSLELGDSALYFCASSSSSYEQYFGPGTRLTVT.

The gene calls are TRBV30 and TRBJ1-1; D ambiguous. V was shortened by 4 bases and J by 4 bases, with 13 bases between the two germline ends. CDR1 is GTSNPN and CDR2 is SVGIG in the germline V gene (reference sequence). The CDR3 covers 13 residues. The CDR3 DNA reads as TGTGCCTGGAACCTGCGTGGCGTCACTGAAGCTTTCTTT. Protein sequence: CAWNLRGVTEAFF.

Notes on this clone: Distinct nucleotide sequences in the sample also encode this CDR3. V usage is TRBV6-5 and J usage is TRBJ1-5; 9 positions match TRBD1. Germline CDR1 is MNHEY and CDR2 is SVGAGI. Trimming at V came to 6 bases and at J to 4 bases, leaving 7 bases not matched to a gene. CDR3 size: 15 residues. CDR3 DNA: TGTGCCAGCAGCCGCATTGGACAGGGGAATCAGCCCCAGCATTTT. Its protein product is CASSRIGQGNQPQHF.

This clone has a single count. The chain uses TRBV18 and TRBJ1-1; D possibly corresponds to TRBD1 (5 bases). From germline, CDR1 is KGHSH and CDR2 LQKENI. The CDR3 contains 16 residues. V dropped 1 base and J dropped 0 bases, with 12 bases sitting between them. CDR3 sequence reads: CASSPRSQGLNTEAFF. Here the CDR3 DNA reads TGTGCCAGCTCACCACGCTCTCAGGGATTGAACACTGAAGCTTTCTTT.

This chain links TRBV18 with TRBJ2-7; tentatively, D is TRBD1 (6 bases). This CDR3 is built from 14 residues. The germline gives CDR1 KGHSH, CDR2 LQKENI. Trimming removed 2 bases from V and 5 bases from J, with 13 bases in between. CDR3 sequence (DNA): TGTGCCAGCTCACCAAGTACACAGGGTGACGAGCAGTACTTC. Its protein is CASSPSTQGDEQYF.

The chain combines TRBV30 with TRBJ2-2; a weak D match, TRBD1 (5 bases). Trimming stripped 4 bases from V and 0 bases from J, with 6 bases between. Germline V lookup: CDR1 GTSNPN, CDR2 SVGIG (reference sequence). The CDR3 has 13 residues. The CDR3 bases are TGTGCCTGGAAGGGGACGAACACCGGGGAGCTGTTTTTT. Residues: CAWKGTNTGELFF. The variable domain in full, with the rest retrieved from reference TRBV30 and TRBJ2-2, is SQTIHQWPATLVQPVGSPLSLECTVEGTSNPNLYWYRQAAGRGLQLLFYSVGIGQISSEVPQNLSASRPQDRQFILSSKKLLLSDSGFYLCAWKGTNTGELFFGEGSRLTVL.

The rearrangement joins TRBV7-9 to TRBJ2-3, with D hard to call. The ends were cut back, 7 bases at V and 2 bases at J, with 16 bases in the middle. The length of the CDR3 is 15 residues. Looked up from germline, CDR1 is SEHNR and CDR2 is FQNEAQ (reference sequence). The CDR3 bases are TGTGCCAGCACCACCAGCGCTGGAGCCACAGATACGCAGTATTTT. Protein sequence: CASTTSAGATDTQYF.

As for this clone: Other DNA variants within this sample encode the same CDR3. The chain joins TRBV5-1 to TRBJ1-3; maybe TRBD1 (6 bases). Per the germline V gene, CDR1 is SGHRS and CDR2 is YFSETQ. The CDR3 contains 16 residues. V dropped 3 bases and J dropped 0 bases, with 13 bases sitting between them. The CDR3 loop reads CASSSGDTSSGNTIYF. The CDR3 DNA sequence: TGCGCCAGCAGCTCCGGGGACACAAGCTCTGGAAACACCATATATTTT. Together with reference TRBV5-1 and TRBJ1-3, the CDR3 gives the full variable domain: KAGVTQTPRYLIKTRGQQVTLSCSPISGHRSVSWYQQTPGQGLQFLFEYFSETQRNKGNFPGRFSGRQFSNSRSEMNVSTLELGDSALYLCASSSGDTSSGNTIYFGEGSWLTVV.

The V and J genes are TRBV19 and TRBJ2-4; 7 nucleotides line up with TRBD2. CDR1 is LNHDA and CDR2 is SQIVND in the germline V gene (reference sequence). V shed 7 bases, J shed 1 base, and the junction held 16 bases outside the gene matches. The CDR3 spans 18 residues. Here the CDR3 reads CASTQYGAGELAKNIQYF. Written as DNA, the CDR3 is TGTGCCAGTACCCAGTATGGGGCGGGAGAATTGGCCAAAAACATTCAGTACTTC.

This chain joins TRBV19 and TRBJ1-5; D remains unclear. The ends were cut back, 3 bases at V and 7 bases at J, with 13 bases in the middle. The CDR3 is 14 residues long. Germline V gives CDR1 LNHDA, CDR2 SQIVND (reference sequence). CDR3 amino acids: CASSMPPGWQPQHF. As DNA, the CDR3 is TGTGCCAGTAGTATGCCGCCAGGTTGGCAGCCCCAGCATTTT. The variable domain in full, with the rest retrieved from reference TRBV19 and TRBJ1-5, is DGGITQSPKYLFRKEGQNVTLSCEQNLNHDAMYWYRQDPGQGLRLIYYSQIVNDFQKGDIAEGYSVSREKKESFPLTVTSAQKNPTAFYLCASSMPPGWQPQHFGDGTRLSIL.

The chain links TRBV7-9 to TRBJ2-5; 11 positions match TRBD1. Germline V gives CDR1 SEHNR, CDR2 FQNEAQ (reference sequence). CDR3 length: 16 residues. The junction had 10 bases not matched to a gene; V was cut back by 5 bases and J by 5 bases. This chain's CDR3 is CASSLTRTGGRETQYF. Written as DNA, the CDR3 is TGTGCCAGCAGCCTCACTAGGACAGGGGGCAGGGAGACCCAGTACTTC.

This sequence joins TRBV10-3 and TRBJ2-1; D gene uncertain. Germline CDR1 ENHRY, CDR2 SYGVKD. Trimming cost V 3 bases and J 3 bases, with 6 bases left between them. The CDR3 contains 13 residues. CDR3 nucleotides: TGTGCCATCAGTGACTCGCTCTACAATGAGCAGTTCTTC. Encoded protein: CAISDSLYNEQFF.